What follows are 5 T cell receptor beta chains derived from one specimen sequenced in a study of shared T cell receptors in the human thymus. Assay: immunoSEQ multiplex PCR; the TCRdb copy retains only in-frame clones and omits some. Among hundreds of thousands of clones listed, 70% to 90% were seen once. These sequences were also reported in another study, on human thymus T cells.

Sequencing was done on a sample of thymocytes. The receptors shown here come from a boy younger than two with a congenital heart defect.

This CDR3 is CASSQARQGKNYGYTF. In nucleotides, the CDR3 is TGTGCCAGCAGCCAAGCGCGACAGGGGAAGAACTATGGCTACACCTTC. The chain carries TRBV14 and TRBJ1-2, with 8 bases lining up with TRBD1. Looked up from germline, CDR1 is SGHDN and CDR2 is FVKESK. The CDR3 covers 16 residues. J lost 2 bases, V lost 1 base, and 6 bases had no gene match.

The chain recombines TRBV28 with TRBJ2-7, with 8 nucleotides matching TRBD1. V was pared by 7 bases and J by 0 bases, with 8 bases of the junction left unmatched. This CDR3 comprises 15 residues. Germline V gives CDR1 MDHEN, CDR2 SYDVKM. This chain's CDR3 is CASTTSGTGSYEQYF. The CDR3 nucleotides are TGTGCCAGCACTACTTCCGGGACAGGCTCCTACGAGCAGTACTTC.

The count of this clone is one. The chain combines TRBV28 with TRBJ2-7, with TRBD1 matching 10 bases. Germline lookup yields CDR1 MDHEN and CDR2 SYDVKM. The junction had 10 bases not matched to a gene; V was cut back by 2 bases and J by 0 bases. This CDR3 is built from 18 residues. The CDR3 bases are TGTGCCAGCAGTTTACGTGGGGGGACAGGGGTCTCCTCCTACGAGCAGTACTTC. Translation gives CASSLRGGTGVSSYEQYF.

This chain uses TRBV7-8 with TRBJ2-5, with TRBD1 matching 8 bases. V was pared by 5 bases and J by 1 base, with 3 bases of the junction left unmatched. The V gene's germline CDR1 is SGHVS and CDR2 FQNEAQ. CDR3 length: 14 residues. CDR3 nucleotide sequence: TGTGCCAGCAGCCCGGACAGGGCCCAAGAGACCCAGTACTTC. Its protein product is CASSPDRAQETQYF.

This clone was recorded once. The V call is TRBV28, the J call TRBJ2-7; TRBD2 matches 11 bases. The CDR3 spans 18 residues. V lost 3 bases to trimming and J lost 0 bases; unmatched junction nucleotides: 10. Germline V gene lookup returns CDR1 MDHEN and CDR2 SYDVKM. Here the CDR3 reads CASSLASGRPALSYEQYF. In DNA, the CDR3 is TGTGCCAGCAGTTTGGCTAGCGGGAGGCCTGCACTCTCCTACGAGCAGTACTTC.